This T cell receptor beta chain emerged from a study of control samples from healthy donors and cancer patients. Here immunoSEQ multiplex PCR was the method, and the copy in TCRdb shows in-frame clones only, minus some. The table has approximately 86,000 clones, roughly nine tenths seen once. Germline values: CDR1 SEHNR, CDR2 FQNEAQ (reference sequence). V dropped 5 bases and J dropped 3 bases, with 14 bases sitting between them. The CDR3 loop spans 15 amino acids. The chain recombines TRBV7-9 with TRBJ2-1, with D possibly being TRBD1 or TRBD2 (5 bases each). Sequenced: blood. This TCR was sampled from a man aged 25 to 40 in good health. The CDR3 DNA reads TGTGCCAGCAGCCACCGGGACGGCAACTACAATGAGCAGTTCTTC. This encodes CASSHRDGNYNEQFF.